The rows below give T cell receptor beta chains drawn from one sample of a study of blood T cells in healthy people across ages. A single record per CDR3 protein comes from TCRdb applying MiXCR to the 5' RACE reads. This table holds more than 500,000 distinct CDR3 sequences, around a quarter found once. These sequences were also reported in another study, on T cells of mothers and their children.

The sequenced material came from blood. All receptors derive from a boy younger than 10 in good health. Both conserved end residues are part of each CDR3. Each record gives: clone size, J gene, D gene, V gene, CDR3 DNA, CDR3 protein. A D gene is named only where the DNA matches it firmly. Clone size appears in some rows only: once, few, many, or a class for an expanded clone.

clone size: .
J gene: TRBJ2-2
D gene: TRBD1
V gene: TRBV27
CDR3 DNA: TGTGCCAGCAGTTTACTTCCGGGACAGGGAAACACCGGGGAGCTGTTTTTT
CDR3 protein: CASSLLPGQGNTGELFF

clone size: many
J gene: TRBJ2-5
D gene: TRBD2
V gene: TRBV14
CDR3 DNA: TGTGCCAGCAGCCAAGATCTGGATAGCGGGGGGCAAGAGACCCAGTACTTC
CDR3 protein: CASSQDLDSGGQETQYF

clone size: .
J gene: TRBJ1-2
D gene: .
V gene: TRBV7-2
CDR3 DNA: TGTGCCAGCAGGAAGGACGCCGAGAAGGGCTACACCTTC
CDR3 protein: CASRKDAEKGYTF

clone size: .
J gene: TRBJ1-1
D gene: .
V gene: TRBV20-1
CDR3 DNA: TGCAGTGCTAGTGTTAGGGGGGGCGCGTTTAACACTGAAGCTTTCTTT
CDR3 protein: CSASVRGGAFNTEAFF

clone size: few
J gene: TRBJ2-3
D gene: TRBD2
V gene: TRBV10-3
CDR3 DNA: TGTGCCATCACCAGCGGGAGGGTCACAGATACGCAGTATTTT
CDR3 protein: CAITSGRVTDTQYF

clone size: few
J gene: TRBJ2-5
D gene: .
V gene: TRBV4-3
CDR3 DNA: TGCGCCAGCAGCCAAGATCCCCCCGGACACTCCCAAGAGACCCAGTACTTC
CDR3 protein: CASSQDPPGHSQETQYF

clone size: .
J gene: TRBJ2-1
D gene: TRBD2
V gene: TRBV20-1
CDR3 DNA: TGCAGTGCCTTTTGGCGGGAGGACAATGAGCAGTTCTTC
CDR3 protein: CSAFWREDNEQFF

clone size: few
J gene: TRBJ1-5
D gene: .
V gene: TRBV5-1
CDR3 DNA: TGCGCCAGCAGCTTGGCTGCAGGGGTTGAGCCCCAGCATTTT
CDR3 protein: CASSLAAGVEPQHF

clone size: few
J gene: TRBJ2-4
D gene: TRBD1
V gene: TRBV5-6
CDR3 DNA: TGTGCCAGCAGCACTTGGACAGGGCCAGGTCGTGCCAAAAACATTCAGTACTTC
CDR3 protein: CASSTWTGPGRAKNIQYF

clone size: .
J gene: TRBJ2-3
D gene: .
V gene: TRBV20-1
CDR3 DNA: TGCAGTGCTAGTCGGGGGTCGGATACGCAGTATTTT
CDR3 protein: CSASRGSDTQYF

clone size: .
J gene: TRBJ2-2
D gene: TRBD1
V gene: TRBV7-6
CDR3 DNA: TGTGCCAGCAGCTTCCTGACGGGACAGTACACCGGGGAGCTGTTTTTT
CDR3 protein: CASSFLTGQYTGELFF

clone size: few
J gene: TRBJ2-5
D gene: .
V gene: TRBV15
CDR3 DNA: TGTGCCACCAGCAGAGTGAGCGTGGGGGAGGAGACCCAGTACTTC
CDR3 protein: CATSRVSVGEETQYF

clone size: .
J gene: TRBJ1-1
D gene: TRBD1
V gene: TRBV5-1
CDR3 DNA: TGCGCCAGCAGGGATACCTACCGGGACAGGAGCACTGAAGCTTTCTTT
CDR3 protein: CASRDTYRDRSTEAFF

clone size: .
J gene: TRBJ2-1
D gene: TRBD1
V gene: TRBV7-6
CDR3 DNA: TGTGCCAGCAGCGACAAACTCCGGACAGGGTCCTACAATGAGCAGTTCTTC
CDR3 protein: CASSDKLRTGSYNEQFF

clone size: .
J gene: TRBJ2-3
D gene: .
V gene: TRBV20-1
CDR3 DNA: TGCAGTGCTAGTAATCCAGCTCCCTCCATAAGCACAGATACGCAGTATTTT
CDR3 protein: CSASNPAPSISTDTQYF

clone size: few
J gene: TRBJ1-1
D gene: TRBD1
V gene: TRBV29-1
CDR3 DNA: TGCAGCGTCCACCGGGACAGTGGAACAGCTTTCTTT
CDR3 protein: CSVHRDSGTAFF

clone size: few
J gene: TRBJ2-3
D gene: TRBD2
V gene: TRBV28
CDR3 DNA: TGTGCCAGCAGACTAGCGGGAGAGGTTGAAGATACGCAGTATTTT
CDR3 protein: CASRLAGEVEDTQYF

clone size: few
J gene: TRBJ1-2
D gene: .
V gene: TRBV10-2
CDR3 DNA: TGCGCCAGCAGGCGGGGATGGAATGACGGCTACACCTTC
CDR3 protein: CASRRGWNDGYTF

clone size: .
J gene: TRBJ2-1
D gene: TRBD2
V gene: TRBV14
CDR3 DNA: TGTGCCAGCAGCCCGCCCCCTAGCGGGATTACCTACAATGAGCAGTTCTTC
CDR3 protein: CASSPPPSGITYNEQFF

clone size: few
J gene: TRBJ2-7
D gene: TRBD2
V gene: TRBV9
CDR3 DNA: TGTGCCAGCAGCGTAACCGGGACTACCTACGAGCAGTACTTC
CDR3 protein: CASSVTGTTYEQYF

clone size: .
J gene: TRBJ2-7
D gene: TRBD2
V gene: TRBV7-9
CDR3 DNA: TGTGCCAGCAGCTTCATGGGACTAGCGGGAGAGGTCTCCGAGCAGTACTTC
CDR3 protein: CASSFMGLAGEVSEQYF

clone size: .
J gene: TRBJ2-1
D gene: TRBD2
V gene: TRBV6-2/TRBV6-3
CDR3 DNA: TGTGCCAGCAGTTACTCCGCCCCGGGCCTCTCCGAGCGGGAAGAGCAGTTCTTC
CDR3 protein: CASSYSAPGLSEREEQFF

clone size: .
J gene: TRBJ1-2
D gene: .
V gene: TRBV6-6
CDR3 DNA: TGTGCCAGCAGCTCCAAGCAGGGCAATGGCTACACCTTC
CDR3 protein: CASSSKQGNGYTF

clone size: few
J gene: TRBJ1-6
D gene: .
V gene: TRBV6-5
CDR3 DNA: TGTGCCAGCAGTTACTCGGGGCGGCCACTTGTAAATAATTCACCCCTCCACTTT
CDR3 protein: CASSYSGRPLVNNSPLHF

clone size: few
J gene: TRBJ2-1
D gene: TRBD2
V gene: TRBV10-3
CDR3 DNA: TGTGCCATCAGCGGGAGCGGGGGAAACTACAATGAGCAGTTCTTC
CDR3 protein: CAISGSGGNYNEQFF

clone size: few
J gene: TRBJ2-1
D gene: TRBD1
V gene: TRBV4-3
CDR3 DNA: TGCGCCAGCAGCCAAGGGGACAGTACCAATGAGCAGTTCTTC
CDR3 protein: CASSQGDSTNEQFF

clone size: .
J gene: TRBJ2-3
D gene: .
V gene: TRBV28
CDR3 DNA: TGTGCCAGCAGTCCCCGGGGGCCCGAAGGTACGCAGTATTTT
CDR3 protein: CASSPRGPEGTQYF

clone size: few
J gene: TRBJ2-2
D gene: .
V gene: TRBV7-2
CDR3 DNA: TGTGCCAGCACCCTCCGCCCCCGGGGGCTGTCGTTTGGCACCGGGGAGCTGTTTTTT
CDR3 protein: CASTLRPRGLSFGTGELFF

clone size: many
J gene: TRBJ2-7
D gene: .
V gene: TRBV2
CDR3 DNA: TGTGCCAGGATACAGGGCTACGAGCAGTACTTC
CDR3 protein: CARIQGYEQYF

clone size: .
J gene: TRBJ2-2
D gene: .
V gene: TRBV12-3/TRBV12-4
CDR3 DNA: TGTGCCAGCAGGTTCAGAGGGGGCACCGGGGAGCTGTTTTTT
CDR3 protein: CASRFRGGTGELFF

clone size: few
J gene: TRBJ2-1
D gene: .
V gene: TRBV2
CDR3 DNA: TGTGCCAGCAGTGAAAAGGGGGAATGGGGAAACAATGAGCAGTTCTTC
CDR3 protein: CASSEKGEWGNNEQFF

clone size: few
J gene: TRBJ2-5
D gene: TRBD1
V gene: TRBV6-6
CDR3 DNA: TGTGCCAGCAGAGCCGGGGGACAGGGAGAGACCCAGTACTTC
CDR3 protein: CASRAGGQGETQYF

clone size: few
J gene: TRBJ2-7
D gene: TRBD1
V gene: TRBV7-9
CDR3 DNA: TGTGCCAGCAGCTTACCAGGGGGCCTCTACGAGCAGTACTTC
CDR3 protein: CASSLPGGLYEQYF

clone size: .
J gene: TRBJ2-3
D gene: .
V gene: TRBV20-1
CDR3 DNA: TGCAGTGCTAGCCCGGGGTGGGGCACAGATACGCAGTATTTT
CDR3 protein: CSASPGWGTDTQYF

clone size: few
J gene: TRBJ2-2
D gene: TRBD2
V gene: TRBV4-1
CDR3 DNA: TGCGCCAGCAGCCCTAGGGGACTAGCGAACACCGGGGAGCTGTTTTTT
CDR3 protein: CASSPRGLANTGELFF